The present entry profiles one T cell receptor beta chain with its context. This specimen belongs to a study of cytomegalovirus exposure and HLA in healthy donors. The V end lost 6 bases, the J end lost 7 bases, and 16 bases lay between the germline ends. This CDR3 region has 14 residues. Germline-derived CDR1 and CDR2 are MDHEN and SYDVKM. The study ran its PCR with 60 Vbeta and 13 Jbeta primers. Libraries were prepared by immunoSEQ multiplex PCR; TCRdb keeps only in-frame clonotypes and omits some of them. The repertoire consists of roughly 100,000 clones, with just over 70% occurring once and the leading ten covering 0.65% to 0.85%.

The chain employs TRBV28 and TRBJ1-5; a weak D match, TRBD1 (6 bases). This clonotype originated in a boy between 10 and 17 years old in good health and CMV-seronegative. Sequenced: PBMCs. Here the CDR3 DNA reads TGTGCCAGCAGCCGATGGTCTGGGGGCCAGCCCCAGCATTTT. Translation: CASSRWSGGQPQHF.